These T cell receptor beta chains were read from a single sample in a study of somatic mutations in cytotoxic T cells in rheumatoid arthritis. The repertoire was sequenced with immunoSEQ multiplex PCR; TCRdb's copy has only in-frame clones and lacks some. The sample holds around 19,000 clones, roughly 70% seen once. The sample comprised CD8+ T cells sorted from blood. These receptors were collected from a man aged 55 to 70 in good health. The CDR3 runs from the conserved cysteine through the conserved F or W. Fields, in order: J gene, D gene, V gene, clone size, CDR3 protein, CDR3 DNA. The D gene is left open where the match is weak. For some rows the clone size is stated as once, few or many, or as a class when expanded; others skip it.

TRBJ1-1 NA TRBV7-8 once CASSFSVTEAFF TGTGCCAGCAGCTTTTCGGTTACTGAAGCTTTCTTT
TRBJ1-2 TRBD1 TRBV10-3 NA CAISDRGWGGYTF TGTGCCATCAGTGACAGGGGGTGGGGCGGCTACACCTTC
TRBJ1-5 NA TRBV19 few CASSMAGGSGQPQHF TGTGCCAGTAGTATGGCTGGTGGGTCGGGGCAGCCCCAGCATTTT
TRBJ1-4 TRBD1 TRBV5-1 few CASSRDRAELFF TGCGCCAGCAGCAGGGACAGGGCGGAACTGTTTTTT
TRBJ2-7 TRBD2 TRBV4-1 few CASSQGGTSGNYEQYF TGCGCCAGCAGCCAAGGGGGGACTAGCGGGAACTACGAGCAGTACTTC
TRBJ1-1 TRBD1 TRBV6-5 medium-sized CASSATGGEAEAFF TGTGCCAGCTCTGCAACAGGGGGCGAAGCTGAAGCTTTCTTT
TRBJ2-3 TRBD2 TRBV11-3 NA CASSEGTSGSTDTQYF TGTGCCAGCAGCGAAGGGACTAGCGGGAGCACAGATACGCAGTATTTT
TRBJ1-5 NA TRBV29-1 NA CSVELLGSGDQPQHF TGCAGCGTTGAATTATTGGGTTCCGGGGATCAGCCCCAGCATTTT
TRBJ2-5 TRBD2 TRBV5-6 NA CASSLPGGQETQYF TGTGCCAGCAGCTTGCCGGGGGGCCAAGAGACCCAGTACTTC
TRBJ1-5 NA TRBV15 once CATSRDRQYNQPQHF TGTGCCACCAGCCGAGATCGACAGTACAATCAGCCCCAGCATTTT